A selection of T cell receptor beta chains follows, all from one sample in a study of blood T cell repertoires in COVID-19. Generated by immunoSEQ multiplex PCR, the TCRdb table keeps only in-frame clones and is missing some. The sample includes around 92,000 clones, 89% of them seen just once. Sequencing used peripheral blood. Every receptor here comes from an elderly woman with active COVID-19. Both conserved end residues are part of each CDR3. A D gene is named only where the DNA matches it firmly. The size field is filled for only some rows; it gives once, few, many or a size class.

j_call d_call v_call clone_size cdr3_nt cdr3_aa
TRBJ2-7 NA TRBV2 NA TGTGCCAGCAGGGTCGTCAGATCCTACGAGCAGTACTTC CASRVVRSYEQYF
TRBJ1-5 TRBD1 TRBV6-5 NA TGTGCCAGCAGTTACGGGGGCACAGGGGGCTGGCAGCCCCAGCATTTT CASSYGGTGGWQPQHF
TRBJ1-2 NA TRBV10-3 NA TGTGCCATCAGTGCTACAGGGTCTGGCTACACCTTC CAISATGSGYTF
TRBJ2-2 NA TRBV18 NA TGTGCCAGCTCACCAGTCGCAGGGGCCCGGAACACCGGGGAGCTGTTTTTT CASSPVAGARNTGELFF
TRBJ1-6 NA TRBV6-2/TRBV6-3 once TGTGCCAGCAGTTACTCGGGACTCCCTGAGACACCCCTCCACTTT CASSYSGLPETPLHF
TRBJ2-1 TRBD2 TRBV6-2/TRBV6-3 NA TGTGCCAGCAGCAATCCCGGGACTAGCGGGAGCAATGAGCAGTTCTTC CASSNPGTSGSNEQFF
TRBJ2-5 TRBD1 TRBV5-5 NA TGTGCCAGCAGCGTAAAGCGACCGGGACAGGGTGGAGAGACCCAGTACTTC CASSVKRPGQGGETQYF
TRBJ1-1 NA TRBV6-2/TRBV6-3 NA TGTGCCAGCAGTTACTCCCTTTACAGTGGCACTGAAGCTTTCTTT CASSYSLYSGTEAFF
TRBJ2-7 NA TRBV28 NA TGTGCCATCGCGAGGGCGGGCGAGCAGTACTTC CAIARAGEQYF
TRBJ1-5 NA TRBV2 NA TGTGCCAGCAGCGTCATTACGGATCAGCCCCAGCATTTT CASSVITDQPQHF